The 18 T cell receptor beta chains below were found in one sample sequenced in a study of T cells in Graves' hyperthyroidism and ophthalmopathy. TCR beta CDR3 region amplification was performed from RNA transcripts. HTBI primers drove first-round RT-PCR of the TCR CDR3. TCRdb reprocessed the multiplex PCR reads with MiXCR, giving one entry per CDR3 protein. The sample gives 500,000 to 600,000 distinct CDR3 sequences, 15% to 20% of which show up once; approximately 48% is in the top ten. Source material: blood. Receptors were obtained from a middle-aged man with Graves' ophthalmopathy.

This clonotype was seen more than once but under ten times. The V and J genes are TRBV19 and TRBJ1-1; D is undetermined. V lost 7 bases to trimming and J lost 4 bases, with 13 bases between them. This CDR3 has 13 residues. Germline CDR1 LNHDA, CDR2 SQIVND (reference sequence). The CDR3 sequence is CASMNSWGTEAFF. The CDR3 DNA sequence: TGTGCCAGTATGAATTCTTGGGGCACTGAAGCTTTCTTT.

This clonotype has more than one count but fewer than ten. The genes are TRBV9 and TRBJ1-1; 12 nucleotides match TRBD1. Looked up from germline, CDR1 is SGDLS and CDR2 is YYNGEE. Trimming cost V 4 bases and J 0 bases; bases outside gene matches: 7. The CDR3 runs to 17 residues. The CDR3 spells CASSPGGDRGLNTEAFF. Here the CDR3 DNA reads TGTGCCAGCAGCCCGGGAGGGGACAGGGGGCTGAACACTGAAGCTTTCTTT.

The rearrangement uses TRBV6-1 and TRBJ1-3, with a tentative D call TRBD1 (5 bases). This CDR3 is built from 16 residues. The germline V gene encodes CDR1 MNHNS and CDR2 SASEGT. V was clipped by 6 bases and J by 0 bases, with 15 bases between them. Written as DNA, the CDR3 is TGTGCCAGCAGAGGACAAGGCCGAAGCTCTGGAAACACCATATATTTT. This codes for CASRGQGRSSGNTIYF.

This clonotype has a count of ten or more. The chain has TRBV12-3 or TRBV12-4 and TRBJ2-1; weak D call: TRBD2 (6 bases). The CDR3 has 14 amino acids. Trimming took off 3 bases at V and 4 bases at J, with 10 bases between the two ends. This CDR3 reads CASSLVGLYNEQFF. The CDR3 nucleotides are TGTGCCAGCAGTTTGGTGGGACTTTACAATGAGCAGTTCTTC.

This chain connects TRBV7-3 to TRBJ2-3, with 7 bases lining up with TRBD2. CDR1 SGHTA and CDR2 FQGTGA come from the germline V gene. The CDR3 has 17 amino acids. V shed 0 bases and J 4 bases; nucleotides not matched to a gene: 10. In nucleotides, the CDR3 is TGTGCCAGCAGCTTAACTTCGGGGGGATCGGGGGCAGATACGCAGTATTTT. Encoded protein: CASSLTSGGSGADTQYF.

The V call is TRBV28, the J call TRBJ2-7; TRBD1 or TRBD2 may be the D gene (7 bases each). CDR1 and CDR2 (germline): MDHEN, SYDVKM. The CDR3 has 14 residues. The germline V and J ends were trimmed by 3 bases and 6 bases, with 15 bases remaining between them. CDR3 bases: TGTGCCAGCAGTTTGGGGGAGGGGGCGCGCGAGCAGTACTTC. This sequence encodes CASSLGEGAREQYF.

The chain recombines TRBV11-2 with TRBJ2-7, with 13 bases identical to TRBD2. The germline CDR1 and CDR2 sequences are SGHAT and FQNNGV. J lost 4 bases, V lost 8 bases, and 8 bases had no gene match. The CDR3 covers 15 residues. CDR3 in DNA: TGTGCCAGCTCAACTAGCGGGGGGGGGCGGTACGAGCAGTACTTC. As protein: CASSTSGGGRYEQYF.

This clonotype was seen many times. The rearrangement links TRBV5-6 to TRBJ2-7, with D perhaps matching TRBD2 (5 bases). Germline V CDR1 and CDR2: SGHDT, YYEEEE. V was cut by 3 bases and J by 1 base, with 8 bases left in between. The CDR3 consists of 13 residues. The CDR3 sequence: CASSWTVSYEQYF. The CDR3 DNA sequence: TGTGCCAGCAGCTGGACTGTTTCCTACGAGCAGTACTTC.

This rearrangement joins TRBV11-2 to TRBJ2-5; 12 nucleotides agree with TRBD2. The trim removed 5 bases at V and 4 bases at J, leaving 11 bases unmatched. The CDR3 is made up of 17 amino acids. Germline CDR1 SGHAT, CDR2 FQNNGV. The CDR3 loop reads CASSEEASGGAIETQYF. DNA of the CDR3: TGTGCCAGCAGCGAAGAGGCTAGCGGGGGGGCCATAGAGACCCAGTACTTC. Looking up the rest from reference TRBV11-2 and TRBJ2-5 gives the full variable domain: EAGVAQSPRYKIIEKRQSVAFWCNPISGHATLYWYQQILGQGPKLLIQFQNNGVVDDSQLPKDRFSAERLKGVDSTLKIQPAKLEDSAVYLCASSEEASGGAIETQYFGPGTRLLVL.

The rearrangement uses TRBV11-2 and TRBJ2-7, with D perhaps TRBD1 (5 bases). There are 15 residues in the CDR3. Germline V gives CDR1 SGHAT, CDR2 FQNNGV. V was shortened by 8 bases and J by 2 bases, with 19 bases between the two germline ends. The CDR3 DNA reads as TGTGCCAGCGCCTTTGGTCCGGGCAGGGCCTACGAGCAGTACTTC. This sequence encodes CASAFGPGRAYEQYF.

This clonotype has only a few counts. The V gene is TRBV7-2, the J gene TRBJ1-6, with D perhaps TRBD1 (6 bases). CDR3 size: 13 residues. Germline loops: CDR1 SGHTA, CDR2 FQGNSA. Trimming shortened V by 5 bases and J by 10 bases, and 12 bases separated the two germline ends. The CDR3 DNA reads TGTGCCAGCAGCCTACATACAGGGTCACCCCTCCACTTT. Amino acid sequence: CASSLHTGSPLHF. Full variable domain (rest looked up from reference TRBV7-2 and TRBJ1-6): GAGVSQSPSNKVTEKGKDVELRCDPISGHTALYWYRQSLGQGLEFLIYFQGNSAPDKSGLPSDRFSAERTGGSVSTLTIQRTQQEDSAVYLCASSLHTGSPLHFGNGTRLTVT.

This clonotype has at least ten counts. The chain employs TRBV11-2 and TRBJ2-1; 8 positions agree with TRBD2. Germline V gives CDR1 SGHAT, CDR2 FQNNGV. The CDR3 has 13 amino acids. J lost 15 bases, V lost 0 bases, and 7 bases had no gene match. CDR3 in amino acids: CASSLDRTSNRFF. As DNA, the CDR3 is TGTGCCAGCAGCTTAGATAGGACTAGCAATAGGTTCTTC.

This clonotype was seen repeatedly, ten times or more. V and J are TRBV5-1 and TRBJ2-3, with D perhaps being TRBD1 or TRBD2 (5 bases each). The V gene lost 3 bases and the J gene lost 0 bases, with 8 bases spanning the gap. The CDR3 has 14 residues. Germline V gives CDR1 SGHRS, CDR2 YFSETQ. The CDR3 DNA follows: TGCGCCAGCAGCTGGGGACCTAGCACAGATACGCAGTATTTT. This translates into CASSWGPSTDTQYF.

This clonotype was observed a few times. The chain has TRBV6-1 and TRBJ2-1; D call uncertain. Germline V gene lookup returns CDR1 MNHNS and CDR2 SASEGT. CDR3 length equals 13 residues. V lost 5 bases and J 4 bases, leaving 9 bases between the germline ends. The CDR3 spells CASSIGRYNEQFF. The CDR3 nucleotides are TGTGCCAGCAGTATCGGCCGTTACAATGAGCAGTTCTTC.

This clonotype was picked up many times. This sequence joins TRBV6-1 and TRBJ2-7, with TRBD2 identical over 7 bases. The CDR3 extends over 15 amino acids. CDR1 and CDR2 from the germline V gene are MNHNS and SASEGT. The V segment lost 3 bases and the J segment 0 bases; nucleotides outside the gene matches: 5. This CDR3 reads CASSEGRDYSYEQYF. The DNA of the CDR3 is TGTGCCAGCAGTGAGGGCCGGGACTACTCCTACGAGCAGTACTTC.

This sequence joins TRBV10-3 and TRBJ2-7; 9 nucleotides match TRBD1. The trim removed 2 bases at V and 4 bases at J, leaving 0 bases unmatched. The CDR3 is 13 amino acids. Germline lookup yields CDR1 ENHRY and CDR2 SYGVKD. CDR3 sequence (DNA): TGTGCCATCAGTGAGGGACAGGGGTACGAGCAGTACTTC. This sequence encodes CAISEGQGYEQYF.

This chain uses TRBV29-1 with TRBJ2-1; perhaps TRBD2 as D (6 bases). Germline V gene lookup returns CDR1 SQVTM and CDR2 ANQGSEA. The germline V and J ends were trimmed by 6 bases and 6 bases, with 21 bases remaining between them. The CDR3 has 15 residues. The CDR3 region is CSVNTGTGSGNEQFF. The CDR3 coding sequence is TGCAGCGTGAACACCGGGACTGGATCAGGCAATGAGCAGTTCTTC.

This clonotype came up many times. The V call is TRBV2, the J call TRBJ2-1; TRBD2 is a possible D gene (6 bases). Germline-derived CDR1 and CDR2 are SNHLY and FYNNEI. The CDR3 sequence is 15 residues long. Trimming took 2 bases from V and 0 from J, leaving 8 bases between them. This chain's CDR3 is CASSETGGSYNEQFF. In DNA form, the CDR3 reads TGTGCCAGCAGTGAAACCGGGGGCTCCTACAATGAGCAGTTCTTC.